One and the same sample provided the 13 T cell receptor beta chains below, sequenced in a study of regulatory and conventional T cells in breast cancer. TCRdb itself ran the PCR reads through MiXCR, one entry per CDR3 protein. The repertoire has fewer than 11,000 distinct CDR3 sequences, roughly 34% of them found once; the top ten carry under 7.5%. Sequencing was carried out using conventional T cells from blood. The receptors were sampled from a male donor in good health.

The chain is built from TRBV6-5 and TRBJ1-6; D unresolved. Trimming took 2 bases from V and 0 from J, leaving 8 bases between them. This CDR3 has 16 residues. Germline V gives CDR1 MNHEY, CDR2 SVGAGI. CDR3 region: CASSYVGSSYNSPLHF. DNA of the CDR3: TGTGCCAGCAGTTACGTGGGGAGCTCCTATAATTCACCCCTCCACTTT.

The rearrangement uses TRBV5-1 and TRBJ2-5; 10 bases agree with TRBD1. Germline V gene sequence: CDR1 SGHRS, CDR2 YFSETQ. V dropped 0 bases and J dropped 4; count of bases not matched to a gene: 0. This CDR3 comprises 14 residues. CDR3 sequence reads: CASSLGTGGETQYF. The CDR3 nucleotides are TGCGCCAGCAGCTTGGGGACAGGGGGAGAGACCCAGTACTTC.

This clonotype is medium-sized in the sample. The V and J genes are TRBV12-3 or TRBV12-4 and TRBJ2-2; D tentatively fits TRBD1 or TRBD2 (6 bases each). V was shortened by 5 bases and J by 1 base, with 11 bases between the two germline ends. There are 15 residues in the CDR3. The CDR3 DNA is TGTGCCAGCAGTCGGGGGACACGGAACACCGGGGAGCTGTTTTTT. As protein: CASSRGTRNTGELFF.

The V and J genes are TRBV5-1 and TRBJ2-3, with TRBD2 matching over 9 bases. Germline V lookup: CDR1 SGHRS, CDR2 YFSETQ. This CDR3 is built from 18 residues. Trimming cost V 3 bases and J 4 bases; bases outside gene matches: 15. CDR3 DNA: TGCGCCAGCAGCTCTTCCGGACTAGCGAGGGGGACAGCAGATACGCAGTATTTT. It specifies CASSSSGLARGTADTQYF.

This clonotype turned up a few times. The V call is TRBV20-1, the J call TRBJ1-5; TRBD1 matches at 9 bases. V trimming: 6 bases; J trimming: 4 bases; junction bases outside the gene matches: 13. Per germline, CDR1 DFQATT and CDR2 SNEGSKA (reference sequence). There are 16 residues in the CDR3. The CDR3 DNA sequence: TGCAGTGCCGGGACAGGGAGATCTCGCGTTAATCAGCCCCAGCATTTT. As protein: CSAGTGRSRVNQPQHF.

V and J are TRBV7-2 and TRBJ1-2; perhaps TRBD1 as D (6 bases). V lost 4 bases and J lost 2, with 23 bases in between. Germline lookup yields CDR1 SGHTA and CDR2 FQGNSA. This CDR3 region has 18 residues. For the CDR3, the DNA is TGTGCCAGCAGCTCACTGGCCGGACAGAGCTGGATCAACTATGGCTACACCTTC. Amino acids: CASSSLAGQSWINYGYTF.

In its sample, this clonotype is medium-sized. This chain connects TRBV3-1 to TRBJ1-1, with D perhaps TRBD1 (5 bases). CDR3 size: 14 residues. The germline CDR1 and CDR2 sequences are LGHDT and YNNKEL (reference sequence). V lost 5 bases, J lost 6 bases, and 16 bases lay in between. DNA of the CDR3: TGTGCCAGCAGCACTCGCACAGGATACCCTGAAGCTTTCTTT. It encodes CASSTRTGYPEAFF.

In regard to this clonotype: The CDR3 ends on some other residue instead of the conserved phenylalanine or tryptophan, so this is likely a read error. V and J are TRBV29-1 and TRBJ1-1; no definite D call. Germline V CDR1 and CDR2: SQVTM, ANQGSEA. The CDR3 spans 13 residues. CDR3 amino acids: CGVEGRLGTEAFS. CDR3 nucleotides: TGCGGCGTTGAAGGACGGCTAGGGACTGAAGCTTTCTCT.

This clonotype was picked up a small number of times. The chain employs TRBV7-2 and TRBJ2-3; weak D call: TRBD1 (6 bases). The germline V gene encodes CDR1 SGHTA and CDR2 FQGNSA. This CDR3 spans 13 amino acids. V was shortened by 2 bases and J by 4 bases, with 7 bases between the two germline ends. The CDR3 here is CASSLRGSDTQYF. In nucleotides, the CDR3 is TGTGCCAGCAGCTTAAGGGGGTCAGATACGCAGTATTTT. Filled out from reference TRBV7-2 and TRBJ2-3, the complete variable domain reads GAGVSQSPSNKVTEKGKDVELRCDPISGHTALYWYRQSLGQGLEFLIYFQGNSAPDKSGLPSDRFSAERTGGSVSTLTIQRTQQEDSAVYLCASSLRGSDTQYFGPGTRLTVL.

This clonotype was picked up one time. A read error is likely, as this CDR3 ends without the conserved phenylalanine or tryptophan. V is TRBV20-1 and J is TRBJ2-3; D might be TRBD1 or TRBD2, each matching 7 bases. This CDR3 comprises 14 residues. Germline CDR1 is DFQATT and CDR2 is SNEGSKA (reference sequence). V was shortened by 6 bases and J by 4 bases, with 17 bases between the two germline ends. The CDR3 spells CSASGTDSADTQYS. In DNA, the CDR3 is TGCAGTGCAAGCGGGACAGATAGCGCAGATACGCAGTATTCT.

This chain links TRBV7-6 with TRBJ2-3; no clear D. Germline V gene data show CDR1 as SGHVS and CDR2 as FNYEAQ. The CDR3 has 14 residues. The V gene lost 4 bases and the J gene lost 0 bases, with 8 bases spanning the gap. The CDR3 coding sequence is TGTGCCAGCAGCTACTCTATGAGCACAGATACGCAGTATTTT. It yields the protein CASSYSMSTDTQYF.

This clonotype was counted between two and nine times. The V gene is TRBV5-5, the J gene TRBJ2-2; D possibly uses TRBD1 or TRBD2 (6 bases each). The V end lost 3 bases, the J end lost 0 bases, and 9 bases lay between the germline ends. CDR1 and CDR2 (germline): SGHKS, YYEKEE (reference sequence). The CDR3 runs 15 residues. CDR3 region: CASSSGGSNTGELFF. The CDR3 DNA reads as TGTGCCAGCAGCTCCGGGGGCTCGAACACCGGGGAGCTGTTTTTT.

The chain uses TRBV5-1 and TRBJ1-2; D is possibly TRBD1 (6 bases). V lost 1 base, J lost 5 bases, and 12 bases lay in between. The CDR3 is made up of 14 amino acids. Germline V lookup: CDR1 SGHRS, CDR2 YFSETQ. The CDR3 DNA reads TGCGCCAGCAGCTTGTTAACAGGGAATTATGGCTACACCTTC. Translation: CASSLLTGNYGYTF.